The entry below gives a single T cell receptor beta chain sequence along with its context. The antigen remains unidentified. The data belong to a study of OX40 agonist ivuxolimab in advanced cancers. Across the whole study: Participants, 82.7% male, averaged roughly 59 years of age, ranging from roughly 20 to 85. General observations from the study: Both blood CD4+ and CD8+ T cells showed clonal growth by week 6 at 0.1 to 3.0 mg/kg.

With autoimmune disease history or systemic immunosuppression, patients were excluded. Drawing of blood for sampling happened at baseline, at cycle 4 day 1, and at cycle 7 day 1. Sequencing was performed with immunoSEQ multiplex PCR; in TCRdb, only in-frame clones are kept and a portion is missing. The repertoire holds some 76,000 clones, with more than 85% as singletons. This CDR3 region has 13 residues. Germline V gives CDR1 SNHLY, CDR2 FYNNEI. V lost 4 bases and J lost 0, with 7 bases in between. V and J are TRBV2 and TRBJ2-7; no clear D. Specimen: CD4+ or CD8+ T cells sorted from blood, collected in a trial of the OX40 agonist ivuxolimab. The sequence was obtained from an adult with an advanced solid tumor such as melanoma, head and neck, liver or kidney cancer. CDR3 in amino acids: CASSARLSYEQYF. For the CDR3, the DNA is TGTGCCAGCAGTGCGAGGCTCTCCTACGAGCAGTACTTC.